A selection of T cell receptor beta chains follows, all from one sample in a study of preoperative IRX-2 immunotherapy in early breast cancer. Produced via immunoSEQ multiplex PCR; TCRdb's table is partial and in-frame only. The sample has around 34,000 clones, 90% to 95% seen once. This material was obtained from a patient treated with IRX-2 immunotherapy. These receptors were obtained from a human donor with breast cancer. The CDR3 runs from the conserved cysteine through the conserved F or W. Fields, in order: clone size, V gene, D gene, J gene, CDR3 protein, CDR3 DNA. A D gene is named only where the DNA matches it firmly. A row's size may be missing; if present it is once, few, many or a size class.

.	TRBV10-3	.	TRBJ2-2	CAIRPRVSDLDGELFF	TGTGCCATCAGGCCTCGGGTATCGGATTTGGACGGGGAGCTGTTTTTT
.	TRBV10-3	TRBD1	TRBJ2-5	CAISGEGQGAETQYF	TGTGCCATCAGTGGAGAGGGACAGGGGGCAGAGACCCAGTACTTC
once	TRBV6-1	TRBD2	TRBJ2-1	CASLRGGPYNEQFF	TGTGCCTCCTTAAGGGGAGGGCCCTACAATGAGCAGTTCTTC
.	TRBV6-5	.	TRBJ2-6	CASSYEGSGANVLTF	TGTGCCAGCAGTTACGAAGGGTCTGGGGCCAACGTCCTGACTTTC
.	TRBV11-2	TRBD2	TRBJ2-3	CASSFLMAGGSDTQYF	TGTGCCAGCAGCTTTCTCATGGCGGGGGGATCAGATACGCAGTATTTT
.	TRBV27	.	TRBJ2-7	CASNSGARPGEQYF	TGTGCCAGCAATTCAGGGGCCCGACCGGGGGAGCAGTACTTC
.	TRBV5-1	TRBD2	TRBJ2-3	CASSYPSGSSTDTQYF	TGCGCCAGCAGCTACCCAAGCGGGAGCAGCACAGATACGCAGTATTTT
.	TRBV9	.	TRBJ2-6	CASSVSAGANVLTF	TGTGCCAGCAGCGTTTCTGCTGGGGCCAACGTCCTGACTTTC
.	TRBV9	.	TRBJ2-3	CASSLLMDSTDTQYF	TGTGCCAGCAGCCTCCTCATGGACTCCACAGATACGCAGTATTTT
.	TRBV7-9	.	TRBJ1-1	CASSLTAGAFF	TGTGCCAGCAGCCTGACAGCGGGAGCTTTCTTT
once	TRBV4-3	.	TRBJ2-5	CASSEAAQETQYF	TGCGCCAGCAGCGAGGCAGCCCAAGAGACCCAGTACTTC
.	TRBV5-8	.	TRBJ2-5	CASSPGRDGQETQYF	TGTGCCAGCAGCCCAGGACGGGACGGTCAAGAGACCCAGTACTTC
.	TRBV6-6	TRBD1	TRBJ2-7	CASSPLPGQVAYEQYF	TGTGCCAGCAGTCCCCTTCCGGGACAGGTAGCCTACGAGCAGTACTTC
.	TRBV5-1	TRBD1	TRBJ2-3	CASSLALGTGASDTQYF	TGCGCCAGCAGCTTGGCCTTAGGGACAGGGGCGTCGGATACGCAGTATTTT
.	TRBV5-1	TRBD1	TRBJ2-7	CASSQDRTTSYEQYF	TGCGCCAGCAGCCAGGACAGGACGACATCCTACGAGCAGTACTTC
.	TRBV14	TRBD2	TRBJ2-1	CASSPKGGLAGADNEQFF	TGTGCCAGCAGCCCAAAGGGGGGACTAGCGGGAGCGGACAATGAGCAGTTCTTC
once	TRBV4-2	.	TRBJ2-6	CASSQERRNSGANVLTF	TGTGCCAGCAGCCAAGAACGACGGAACTCTGGGGCCAACGTCCTGACTTTC
.	TRBV11-2	.	TRBJ1-4	CASSLDRRNEKLFF	TGTGCCAGCAGCTTAGATCGCCGGAATGAAAAACTGTTTTTT
.	TRBV27	.	TRBJ2-1	CASSSPGWGHTYNEQFF	TGTGCCAGCAGCTCCCCGGGGTGGGGGCACACCTACAATGAGCAGTTCTTC
.	TRBV29-1	TRBD1	TRBJ2-4	CSVIRQGARAKNIQYF	TGCAGCGTTATCCGACAGGGGGCGCGGGCCAAAAACATTCAGTACTTC
.	TRBV6-5	TRBD2	TRBJ2-7	CASTLKRGGHEQYF	TGTGCCAGCACCTTAAAGCGGGGGGGCCACGAGCAGTACTTC
.	TRBV7-3	.	TRBJ2-1	CASSPKTLYTPVEQFF	TGTGCCAGCAGCCCAAAGACCCTTTACACGCCGGTTGAGCAGTTCTTC
.	TRBV7-6	.	TRBJ1-1	CASSDGQRLTEAFF	TGTGCCAGCAGCGATGGACAGAGACTTACCGAAGCTTTCTTT
.	TRBV7-8	TRBD1	TRBJ2-1	CASSTWTGDNEQFF	TGTGCCAGCAGCACCTGGACAGGGGACAATGAGCAGTTCTTC
.	TRBV19	.	TRBJ2-7	CASSTPGTGSYEQYF	TGTGCCAGTAGTACCCCCGGGACGGGCTCCTACGAGCAGTACTTC
.	TRBV7-3	TRBD2	TRBJ2-1	CASSLLLADEQFF	TGTGCCAGCAGCCTATTACTAGCGGATGAGCAGTTCTTC
once	TRBV14	.	TRBJ2-7	CASSQDPTSWYEQYF	TGTGCCAGCAGCCAAGATCCGACTAGTTGGTACGAGCAGTACTTC
.	TRBV10-3	.	TRBJ2-7	CAIIEDDGSYEQYF	TGTGCCATCATTGAGGACGACGGTAGCTACGAGCAGTACTTC
.	TRBV18	.	TRBJ2-1	CASSPSEGHNEQFF	TGTGCCAGCTCACCAAGCGAGGGCCACAATGAGCAGTTCTTC
.	TRBV28	.	TRBJ2-1	CASSLQRNEQFF	TGTGCCAGCAGTTTGCAGCGGAATGAGCAGTTCTTC
.	TRBV7-2	TRBD2	TRBJ2-3	CASSLAPGRPTRASTDTQYF	TGTGCCAGCAGCTTAGCCCCCGGGAGGCCTACCCGTGCTAGCACAGATACGCAGTATTTT
.	TRBV30	.	TRBJ1-5	CAWSVRVNQPQHF	TGTGCCTGGAGTGTAAGGGTTAATCAGCCCCAGCATTTT
.	TRBV7-7	TRBD2	TRBJ2-5	CASSRSGGAMETQYF	TGTGCTAGCAGCCGTAGCGGGGGGGCCATGGAGACCCAGTACTTC
.	TRBV5-4	.	TRBJ2-7	CASSPPPGSSYEQYF	TGTGCCAGCAGCCCCCCACCCGGGTCTTCCTACGAGCAGTACTTC
.	TRBV2	.	TRBJ1-1	CASSSQIDTEAFF	TGTGCCAGCAGTTCCCAAATTGACACTGAAGCTTTCTTT
.	TRBV5-1	TRBD2	TRBJ2-5	CASSLAPPLTSMETQYF	TGCGCCAGCAGCTTGGCGCCCCCCTTGACTAGCATGGAGACCCAGTACTTC
few	TRBV11-2	TRBD1	TRBJ1-5	CASSAGQGNQPQHF	TGTGCCAGCAGCGCGGGACAGGGCAATCAGCCCCAGCATTTT
.	TRBV12-5	TRBD1	TRBJ2-1	CASGTDRGTYNEQFF	TGTGCTAGTGGTACGGACAGGGGCACCTACAATGAGCAGTTCTTC
.	TRBV15	.	TRBJ2-1	CATGGAGAWNEQFF	TGTGCCACCGGGGGCGCGGGGGCCTGGAATGAGCAGTTCTTC
.	TRBV19	TRBD1	TRBJ1-1	CASSVVRGPNTEAFF	TGTGCCAGTAGCGTCGTCAGGGGGCCGAACACTGAAGCTTTCTTT
.	TRBV21-1	.	TRBJ2-3	CASSKRARDSSTDTQYF	TGTGCCAGCAGCAAACGAGCCCGGGACAGTAGCACAGATACGCAGTATTTT
.	TRBV6-6	.	TRBJ2-5	CASSDRPQETQYF	TGTGCCAGCTCCGACAGGCCCCAAGAGACCCAGTACTTC
.	TRBV4-2	TRBD2	TRBJ2-1	CASSRTSGGENEQFF	TGTGCCAGCAGCCGTACTAGCGGGGGGGAGAATGAGCAGTTCTTC
.	TRBV29-1	.	TRBJ1-3	CSVVPGSGNTIYF	TGCAGCGTTGTACCGGGGTCTGGAAACACCATATATTTT
.	TRBV11-2	.	TRBJ2-1	CASSLAPLAISYNEQFF	TGTGCCAGCAGCTTAGCCCCGCTAGCGATATCCTACAATGAGCAGTTCTTC
.	TRBV5-1	.	TRBJ2-7	CASSLGRRQSYEQYF	TGCGCCAGCAGCTTGGGCCGGAGACAGTCCTACGAGCAGTACTTC
.	TRBV4-1	.	TRBJ1-2	CASSYRDTGINYGYTF	TGCGCCAGCAGCTACCGGGACACAGGTATCAACTATGGCTACACCTTC